Presented here are 21 T cell receptor beta chains from one specimen sequenced in a study of T cells in localized non-small cell lung cancer. Here immunoSEQ multiplex PCR was the method, and the copy in TCRdb shows in-frame clones only, minus some. The sample has 25,000 to 30,000 clones, about 90% seen once. The material sequenced was peripheral blood, taken before any cancer treatment. The receptors stem from a woman between 18 and 55 years old with stage I lung adenocarcinoma.

This CDR3 reads CSVQAGGRNTGELFF. The DNA of the CDR3 is TGCAGCGTTCAAGCGGGAGGGAGGAACACCGGGGAGCTGTTTTTT. V usage is TRBV29-1 and J usage is TRBJ2-2; 10 bases are shared with TRBD2. The germline CDR1 and CDR2 sequences are SQVTM and ANQGSEA. The J segment lost 1 base and the V segment lost 5 bases, leaving 4 bases of the junction unmatched. The CDR3 runs to 15 residues.

This chain joins TRBV25-1 and TRBJ2-3; D remains ambiguous. CDR1 and CDR2 from the germline V gene are MGHDK and SYGVNS. V lost 5 bases to trimming and J lost 6 bases, with 18 bases between them. This CDR3 is 15 amino acids long. This CDR3 is CASSPAPRLGDTQYF. The CDR3 DNA reads as TGTGCCAGCAGTCCTGCCCCGCGCTTGGGGGATACGCAGTATTTT.

The V and J genes are TRBV6-6 and TRBJ2-2; D is unresolved. The V end lost 4 bases, the J end lost 0 bases, and 9 bases lay between the germline ends. The CDR3 covers 15 residues. Germline lookup yields CDR1 MNHNY and CDR2 SVGAGI (reference sequence). Here the CDR3 DNA reads TGTGCCAGCAGTTCCCGTCAGCCGAACACCGGGGAGCTGTTTTTT. This encodes CASSSRQPNTGELFF.

J is TRBJ1-1 and V is TRBV7-8; 8 positions agree with TRBD1. There are 14 residues in the CDR3. With 4 bases clipped from V and 5 bases from J, the junction kept 6 bases outside the gene matches. Germline CDR1 and CDR2: SGHVS and FQNEAQ. CDR3 DNA sequence: TGTGCCAGCAGCTCCCCAGGGGGCGAGACTGAAGCTTTCTTT. Residues: CASSSPGGETEAFF.

The chain carries TRBV19 and TRBJ2-1; D is unclear. The CDR3 spans 12 residues. V lost 4 bases and J lost 8, with 9 bases in between. Germline loops: CDR1 LNHDA, CDR2 SQIVND (reference sequence). CDR3 sequence (DNA): TGTGCCAGTAGTAAAAGTGGCGATGAGCAGTTCTTC. Protein product: CASSKSGDEQFF.

This chain links TRBV7-3 with TRBJ2-3; D is uncertain. V gave up 2 bases and J gave up 6 bases, with 12 bases separating them. CDR1 and CDR2 (germline): SGHTA, FQGTGA. The CDR3 runs 14 residues. CDR3 DNA sequence: TGTGCCAGCAGCTTAGTAGGGCTCGGGGATACGCAGTATTTT. It yields the protein CASSLVGLGDTQYF.

CDR3 in DNA: TGCGCCAGCAGCTTGGCCCAGACCTACGAGCAGTACTTC. Protein product: CASSLAQTYEQYF. This chain links TRBV5-1 with TRBJ2-7; unclear D gene. Germline V gene sequence: CDR1 SGHRS, CDR2 YFSETQ. This CDR3 has 13 residues. The V end was cut by 0 bases, the J end by 2 bases, with 6 bases between.

This chain joins TRBV6-4 and TRBJ2-1; tentatively, D is TRBD1 (7 bases). With 6 bases removed from V and 10 bases from J, the gap between germline ends came to 19 bases. The CDR3 is made up of 14 amino acids. Germline V gene lookup returns CDR1 MRHNA and CDR2 SNTAGT. The CDR3 protein is CASRGGGGGGEQFF. The CDR3 DNA reads as TGTGCCAGCAGAGGCGGAGGGGGCGGAGGGGAGCAGTTCTTC.

The chain couples TRBV7-9 to TRBJ1-2; D possibly corresponds to TRBD1 (6 bases). Germline V gene data show CDR1 as SEHNR and CDR2 as FQNEAQ (reference sequence). The ends were cut back, 5 bases at V and 8 bases at J, with 15 bases in the middle. The CDR3 extends over 13 amino acids. Here the CDR3 reads CASSIQQGLGYTF. The CDR3, as DNA: TGTGCCAGCAGCATCCAACAGGGCCTGGGCTACACCTTC.

The table lists this clone with a count of one. V gene TRBV19 combines with J gene TRBJ2-5, with D possibly TRBD1 on 6 matching bases. The length of the CDR3 is 13 residues. With 6 bases removed from V and 3 bases from J, the gap between germline ends came to 11 bases. CDR1 is LNHDA and CDR2 is SQIVND in the germline V gene (reference sequence). CDR3: CASSPRTEETQYF. The CDR3 DNA is TGTGCCAGTAGCCCTCGGACAGAAGAGACCCAGTACTTC.

The CDR3: CASSKVEQSSYEQYF. In DNA form, the CDR3 reads TGTGCCAGCAGCAAAGTAGAACAAAGCTCCTACGAGCAGTACTTC. This chain uses TRBV21-1 with TRBJ2-7. TRBV21-1 is a documented pseudogene. The CDR3 totals 15 residues.

The chain combines TRBV7-9 with TRBJ2-3; maybe TRBD2 (5 bases). There are 12 residues in the CDR3. With 6 bases removed from V and 6 bases from J, the gap between germline ends came to 10 bases. Looked up from germline, CDR1 is SEHNR and CDR2 is FQNEAQ (reference sequence). Written as DNA, the CDR3 is TGTGCCAGCAGGGGTGGGAGTGATACGCAGTATTTT. This gives the protein CASRGGSDTQYF.

The genes are TRBV30 and TRBJ2-2, with a possible D match to TRBD2 (6 bases). CDR1 and CDR2 from the germline V gene are GTSNPN and SVGIG (reference sequence). V was shortened by 3 bases and J by 4 bases, with 9 bases between the two germline ends. This CDR3 contains 13 residues. CDR3 coding DNA: TGTGCCTGGAGCGTCGGGGGCACCGGGGAGCTGTTTTTT. This sequence encodes CAWSVGGTGELFF.

There are a few counts of this clone. A read error may account for a junction end that differs from germline. This chain connects TRBV19 to TRBJ1-1, with 10 positions matching TRBD1. The CDR3 spans 15 residues. Germline assignment: CDR1 LNHDA and CDR2 SQIVND (reference sequence). The CDR3 here is CASRIGTGADTEAFF. CDR3 in DNA: TGTGCCAGTAGGATAGGGACAGGGGCGGACACTGAAGCTTTCTTT.

This chain links TRBV7-3 with TRBJ2-1; 12 positions agree with TRBD2. Germline CDR1 is SGHTA and CDR2 is FQGTGA. V gave up 1 base and J gave up 7 bases; unmatched junction bases: 17. There are 20 residues in the CDR3. CDR3 sequence (DNA): TGTGCCAGCAGCTTAATTCCGGGGATCACTAGCGGGAGGAATTCGAATGAGCAGTTCTTC. Its translation is CASSLIPGITSGRNSNEQFF.

This clone was seen a single time. This chain connects TRBV5-5 to TRBJ1-1; D might be TRBD1 (6 bases). CDR1 and CDR2 from the germline V gene are SGHKS and YYEKEE (reference sequence). This CDR3 is 14 amino acids long. The V gene lost 2 bases and the J gene lost 6 bases, with 14 bases spanning the gap. CDR3 protein: CASSFRQAAAEAFF. The CDR3 DNA follows: TGTGCCAGCAGCTTTCGACAGGCAGCGGCTGAAGCTTTCTTT.

The count of this clone is one. This chain connects TRBV6-5 to TRBJ1-3, with D possibly TRBD1 on 5 matching bases. This CDR3 comprises 15 residues. Trimming stripped 6 bases from V and 2 bases from J, with 14 bases between. In germline, CDR1 is MNHEY, CDR2 SVGAGI. Written as DNA, the CDR3 is TGTGCCAGCAGCCCCGGGCAGGGTCCTGGAAACACCATATATTTT. Translation: CASSPGQGPGNTIYF.

The chain is built from TRBV6-5 and TRBJ2-3; D gene uncertain. The CDR3 runs 15 residues. The V and J ends lost 5 bases and 4 bases respectively, with 16 bases between them. Germline V gives CDR1 MNHEY, CDR2 SVGAGI. As DNA, the CDR3 is TGTGCCAGCAGTCGCTCCTCCTCTGAGGCAGATACGCAGTATTTT. It codes for CASSRSSSEADTQYF.

The chain couples TRBV27 to TRBJ2-6, with D unresolved. Germline assignment: CDR1 MNHEY and CDR2 SMNVEV (reference sequence). The CDR3 runs to 16 residues. V was shortened by 5 bases and J by 0 bases, with 11 bases between the two germline ends. CDR3 amino acids: CASSPPLSSGANVLTF. In nucleotides, the CDR3 is TGTGCCAGCAGTCCCCCCCTTAGCTCTGGGGCCAACGTCCTGACTTTC.

This rearrangement joins TRBV14 to TRBJ1-3; D unresolved. The V gene lost 1 base and the J gene lost 6 bases, with 1 base spanning the gap. The CDR3 consists of 11 residues. Germline V gene data show CDR1 as SGHDN and CDR2 as FVKESK. CDR3 in amino acids: CASSQVNTIYF. As DNA, the CDR3 is TGTGCCAGCAGCCAAGTAAACACCATATATTTT. Combining the CDR3 with reference TRBV14 and TRBJ1-3 gives the whole variable domain EAGVTQFPSHSVIEKGQTVTLRCDPISGHDNLYWYRRVMGKEIKFLLHFVKESKQDESGMPNNRFLAERTGGTYSTLKVQPAELEDSGVYFCASSQVNTIYFGEGSWLTVV.

The genes are TRBV9 and TRBJ1-2, with D unresolved. Trimming pared 3 bases from V and 5 bases from J, leaving 11 bases between. This CDR3 is built from 13 residues. Germline V lookup: CDR1 SGDLS, CDR2 YYNGEE. In DNA form, the CDR3 reads TGTGCCAGCAGCGACCACATGGGGTATGGCTACACCTTC. It yields the protein CASSDHMGYGYTF.